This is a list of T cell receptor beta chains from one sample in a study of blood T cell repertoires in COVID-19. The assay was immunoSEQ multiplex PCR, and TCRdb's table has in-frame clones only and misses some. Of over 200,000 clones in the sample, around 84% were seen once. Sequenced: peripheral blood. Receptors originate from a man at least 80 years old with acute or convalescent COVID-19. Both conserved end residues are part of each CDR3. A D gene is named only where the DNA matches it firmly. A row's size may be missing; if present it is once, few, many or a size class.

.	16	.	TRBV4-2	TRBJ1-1	TGTGCCAGCAGCCAGAACCCGATAACAGGGAACACTGAAGCTTTCTTT	CASSQNPITGNTEAFF
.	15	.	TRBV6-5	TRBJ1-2	TGTGCCAGCAGTTACTCGATTCCAGGGCCAGGTGGCTACACCTTC	CASSYSIPGPGGYTF
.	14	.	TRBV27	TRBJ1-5	TGTGCCAGCAGTTTGGTAACAGGGACTCAGCCCCAGCATTTT	CASSLVTGTQPQHF
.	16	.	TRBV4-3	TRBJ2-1	TGCGCCAGCAGCCAAGATATGGTCGCCCCCGGGAATGAGCAGTTCTTC	CASSQDMVAPGNEQFF
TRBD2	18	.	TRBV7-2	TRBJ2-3	TGTGCCAGCAGCGCCCCTAGCGGGAGCCCAACTAGCACAGATACGCAGTATTTT	CASSAPSGSPTSTDTQYF
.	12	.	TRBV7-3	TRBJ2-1	TGTGCCAGCAGCCCTACCCAGGGTGTATTGTTCTTC	CASSPTQGVLFF
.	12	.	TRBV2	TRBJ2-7	TGTGCCAGCAAAGACATATTGTACGAGCAGTACTTC	CASKDILYEQYF
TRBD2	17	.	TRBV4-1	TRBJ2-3	TGCGCCAGCAGCGCCGCTTCTGGGGGAGGGGTGGCAGATACGCAGTATTTT	CASSAASGGGVADTQYF
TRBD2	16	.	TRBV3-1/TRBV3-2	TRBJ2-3	TGTGCCAGCAGCCGACTAGCGGGAGGGCGCACAGATACGCAGTATTTT	CASSRLAGGRTDTQYF
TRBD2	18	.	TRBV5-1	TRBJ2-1	TGCGCCAGCAGCCCGTCCTACCCTGGGACTAGCGGGACTCGCGAGCAGTTCTTC	CASSPSYPGTSGTREQFF
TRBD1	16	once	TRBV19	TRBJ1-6	TGTGCCAGTCAACCCTCCGACAGGGGTCTTAATTCACCCCTCCACTTT	CASQPSDRGLNSPLHF
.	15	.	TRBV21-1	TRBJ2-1	TGTGCCAGCAGCAAAAGCGGAAGCTCCTACAATGAGCAGTTCTTC	CASSKSGSSYNEQFF
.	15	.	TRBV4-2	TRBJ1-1	TGTGCCAGCAGCCAGGCTACCGGGACAAGATTTGAAGCTTTCTTT	CASSQATGTRFEAFF
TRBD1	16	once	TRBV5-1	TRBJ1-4	TGCGCCAGCAGCTTGGGCCCGGCAGGGGGCGAAGAAAAACTGTTTTTT	CASSLGPAGGEEKLFF
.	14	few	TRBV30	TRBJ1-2	TGTGCCTGGAGCGTGGGGCCCCAAGACTATGGCTACACCTTC	CAWSVGPQDYGYTF
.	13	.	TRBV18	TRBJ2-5	TGTGCCAGCTCGCTCGGGTACCAAGAGACCCAGTACTTC	CASSLGYQETQYF
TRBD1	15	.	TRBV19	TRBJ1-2	TGTGCCAGTAGTATAGGGGACAGGGGCTGGGACGGCTACACCTTC	CASSIGDRGWDGYTF
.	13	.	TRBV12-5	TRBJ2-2	TGTGCTAGTGGCTCAGGATACACCGGGGAGCTGTTTTTT	CASGSGYTGELFF